A single T cell receptor beta chain is shown here with its context. Libraries were prepared by immunoSEQ multiplex PCR; TCRdb keeps only in-frame clonotypes and omits some of them. Altogether about 200,000 clones are present, 75% to 85% being singletons, with the ten largest covering approximately 7.4%. The CDR3 has 14 amino acids. Between the trimmed V and J ends, which lost 6 bases and 1 base, there was a span of 12 bases. Germline-derived CDR1 and CDR2 are MNHEY and SVGAGI. This sample was taken from a study of blood T cell repertoires in COVID-19. This sequence joins TRBV6-5 and TRBJ1-1; D unclear. This receptor was obtained from a woman aged 40 to 49 with acute COVID-19. The sequenced material came from PBMCs or T cells enriched from blood (not recorded which). In DNA, the CDR3 is TGTGCCAGCAGAGCAGACACGGCGAACACTGAAGCTTTCTTT. Protein sequence: CASRADTANTEAFF.